This entry lists 27 T cell receptor beta chains sequenced from one sample in a study of identical twins. TCRdb reanalysed the 5' RACE reads using MiXCR and keeps one entry per CDR3 protein. Of about 240,000 distinct CDR3 sequences in the sample, approximately 10% are singletons; the top ten hold 10%. The sample comprised memory T cells sorted from blood. The receptors here all came from a man aged 50-60 years in good health.

This sequence joins TRBV5-6 and TRBJ1-2; tentatively, D is TRBD1 (5 bases). The CDR3 extends over 14 amino acids. Trimming removed 4 bases from V and 2 bases from J, with 12 bases in between. Germline CDR1 SGHDT, CDR2 YYEEEE. CDR3 DNA sequence: TGTGCCAGCAGCCCATCCGGGGACAACTATGGCTACACCTTC. Protein product: CASSPSGDNYGYTF.

The sample holds many counts of this clonotype. The V and J genes are TRBV12-3 or TRBV12-4 and TRBJ2-3; a weak D match, TRBD2 (6 bases). V lost 4 bases to trimming and J lost 1 base, with 9 bases between them. This CDR3 is built from 14 residues. The CDR3: CASSYGTGTDTQYF. CDR3 sequence (DNA): TGTGCCAGCAGTTATGGGACTGGCACAGATACGCAGTATTTT.

This clonotype was picked up many times. The chain recombines TRBV24-1 with TRBJ1-1; D call uncertain. Germline lookup yields CDR1 KGHDR and CDR2 SFDVKD. V was shortened by 5 bases and J by 1 base, with 7 bases between the two germline ends. This CDR3 region has 13 residues. CDR3 nucleotides: TGTGCCACCAGTGCGGGCGGGAACACTGAAGCTTTCTTT. It encodes CATSAGGNTEAFF.

This clonotype was counted only a few times. The chain is built from TRBV20-1 and TRBJ2-5; 11 nucleotides agree with TRBD2. Germline assignment: CDR1 DFQATT and CDR2 SNEGSKA (reference sequence). The CDR3 length is 14 residues. The J segment lost 2 bases and the V segment lost 3 bases, leaving 2 bases of the junction unmatched. The CDR3 spells CSARGLAAQETQYF. The CDR3 nucleotides read TGCAGTGCTAGGGGACTAGCGGCTCAAGAGACCCAGTACTTC.

This clonotype appeared many times. The chain uses TRBV3-1 and TRBJ2-1; D might be TRBD2 (6 bases). Deletions cut 6 bases from V and 2 bases from J, with 11 bases between. Germline assignment: CDR1 LGHDT and CDR2 YNNKEL (reference sequence). The CDR3 has 14 residues. The CDR3 reads CASSPSATYNEQFF. The CDR3 DNA reads as TGTGCCAGCAGTCCTAGCGCAACCTACAATGAGCAGTTCTTC.

The chain is built from TRBV12-3 or TRBV12-4 and TRBJ1-1; D not resolved. The germline V and J ends were trimmed by 5 bases and 6 bases, with 22 bases remaining between them. The CDR3 contains 16 residues. This CDR3 is CASSPEDPLIMAEAFF. CDR3 bases: TGTGCCAGCAGTCCGGAAGACCCGCTCATCATGGCTGAAGCTTTCTTT.

Only a few counts were recorded for this clonotype. The gene calls are TRBV12-3 or TRBV12-4 and TRBJ2-5; 13 bases align to TRBD2. Trimming cost V 1 base and J 3 bases; bases outside gene matches: 11. The CDR3 is 19 amino acids. The CDR3 sequence: CASSLETSGGADLKETQYF. The DNA for the CDR3 is TGTGCCAGCAGTTTAGAAACTAGCGGGGGGGCAGACTTAAAAGAGACCCAGTACTTC.

This clonotype was counted at least ten times. V usage is TRBV5-4 and J usage is TRBJ2-1, with 13 nucleotides matching TRBD2. The CDR3 runs to 17 residues. V lost 4 bases and J lost 4; bases outside the gene matches: 8. CDR1 is SGHNT, CDR2 YYREEE, per germline (reference sequence). Here the CDR3 reads CASSGGTSGNSYNEQFF. The CDR3 region has the DNA TGTGCCAGCAGCGGGGGGACTAGCGGGAACTCGTACAATGAGCAGTTCTTC.

There are a few counts of this clonotype. The rearrangement uses TRBV3-1 and TRBJ1-3; D is uncertain. The V gene's germline CDR1 is LGHDT and CDR2 YNNKEL (reference sequence). V lost 0 bases to trimming and J lost 0 bases, with 6 bases between them. The CDR3 is 15 amino acids. CDR3 in DNA: TGTGCCAGCAGCCAAGAGACGAACTCTGGAAACACCATATATTTT. This translates into CASSQETNSGNTIYF.

This chain links TRBV4-3 with TRBJ2-3; D uncertain. The CDR3 is 15 amino acids. Germline CDR1 LGHNA, CDR2 YSLEER. V gave up 0 bases and J gave up 9 bases, with 16 bases separating them. The DNA for the CDR3 is TGCGCCAGCAGCCAAGATCTTTACACGCTTACCACGCAGTATTTT. Amino acids: CASSQDLYTLTTQYF.

In its sample, this clonotype was seen many times. This chain connects TRBV2 to TRBJ2-1; D is undetermined. Germline values: CDR1 SNHLY, CDR2 FYNNEI. CDR3 length equals 14 residues. Trimming took off 8 bases at V and 0 bases at J, with 11 bases between the two ends. The CDR3 here is CASWAGSSYNEQFF. CDR3 DNA: TGTGCCAGCTGGGCAGGAAGCTCCTACAATGAGCAGTTCTTC.

This clonotype was detected many times. V and J are TRBV6-1 and TRBJ1-3; 9 bases agree with TRBD1. J gave up 2 bases and V 5 bases, and 10 bases lay outside the gene matches. Germline V CDR1 and CDR2: MNHNS, SASEGT. The CDR3 sequence is 17 residues long. Written as DNA, the CDR3 is TGTGCCAGCAGTCGTGGATCACAGGGGGCTGCTGGAAACACCATATATTTT. This gives the protein CASSRGSQGAAGNTIYF.

In its sample, this clonotype was seen many times. This rearrangement joins TRBV12-3 or TRBV12-4 to TRBJ2-7, with 9 positions matching TRBD1. The junction had 6 bases not matched to a gene; V was cut back by 4 bases and J by 5 bases. This CDR3 has 14 amino acids. CDR3 DNA: TGTGCCAGCAGTTACGCCGGGACAGGGAACGAGCAGTACTTC. It is translated as CASSYAGTGNEQYF.

The rearrangement joins TRBV3-1 to TRBJ1-2; possible D gene TRBD1, 6 bases. Deletions cut 4 bases from V and 4 bases from J, with 22 bases between. CDR1 is LGHDT and CDR2 is YNNKEL in the germline V gene (reference sequence). CDR3 length: 17 residues. CDR3 sequence: CASSLREGVARSYGYTF. DNA of the CDR3: TGTGCCAGCAGCCTGCGTGAGGGGGTGGCGAGGAGCTATGGCTACACCTTC.

This chain connects TRBV28 to TRBJ1-1; 10 bases are shared with TRBD1. The germline V gene has CDR1 MDHEN and CDR2 SYDVKM. This CDR3 spans 18 amino acids. With V trimmed by 7 bases and J by 0 bases, 14 bases remained unmatched. The chain's CDR3 is CASNAGTGDMGVNTEAFF. In nucleotides, the CDR3 is TGTGCCAGCAATGCCGGGACAGGGGACATGGGGGTGAACACTGAAGCTTTCTTT.

This clonotype was seen at least ten times. This sequence joins TRBV5-1 and TRBJ2-7; 7 positions match TRBD2. Germline V CDR1 and CDR2: SGHRS, YFSETQ. CDR3 length equals 14 residues. The trim removed 2 bases at V and 7 bases at J, leaving 9 bases unmatched. As DNA, the CDR3 is TGCGCCAGCAGCTTCCTCCGGGAGGTGGGGGAGCAGTACTTC. Its protein product is CASSFLREVGEQYF. Combining the CDR3 with reference TRBV5-1 and TRBJ2-7 gives the whole variable domain KAGVTQTPRYLIKTRGQQVTLSCSPISGHRSVSWYQQTPGQGLQFLFEYFSETQRNKGNFPGRFSGRQFSNSRSEMNVSTLELGDSALYLCASSFLREVGEQYFGPGTRLTVT.

The rearrangement uses TRBV12-3 or TRBV12-4 and TRBJ2-5; 9 bases agree with TRBD1. Unmatched junction bases numbered 11, after V lost 7 bases and J lost 5 bases. The CDR3 contains 15 residues. This CDR3 is CASTLGTGRFETQYF. CDR3 sequence (DNA): TGTGCCAGCACTTTGGGGACAGGGAGGTTCGAGACCCAGTACTTC.

This clonotype has only a few counts. This rearrangement joins TRBV24-1 to TRBJ1-5; TRBD1 might be the D (5 bases). The V gene's germline CDR1 is KGHDR and CDR2 SFDVKD. The CDR3 totals 13 residues. The ends were cut back, 3 bases at V and 11 bases at J, with 13 bases in the middle. CDR3 amino acids: CATSDAGGVSQHF. CDR3 DNA: TGTGCCACCAGTGATGCTGGAGGGGTGTCCCAGCATTTT.

The gene calls are TRBV6-9 and TRBJ1-5, with D uncertain. Germline V gives CDR1 MNHGY, CDR2 SVAAGI. Trimming stripped 4 bases from V and 7 bases from J, with 17 bases between. This CDR3 is 15 amino acids long. In nucleotides, the CDR3 is TGTGCCAGCAGTTTGCCCGATAAAGGAGGGCAGCCCCAGCATTTT. Translated: CASSLPDKGGQPQHF.

This clonotype was seen more than once but under ten times. The V call is TRBV6-2 or TRBV6-3, the J call TRBJ2-2; D possibly corresponds to TRBD2 (5 bases). Trimming took 6 bases from V and 3 from J, leaving 11 bases between them. Germline V gives CDR1 MNHEY, CDR2 SVGEGT. The CDR3 length is 14 residues. The CDR3: CASSRGRYTGELFF. In DNA, the CDR3 is TGTGCCAGCAGCCGAGGGCGGTACACCGGGGAGCTGTTTTTT.

This clonotype was found many times. The chain joins TRBV4-3 to TRBJ1-1, with no clear D. Germline-derived CDR1 and CDR2 are LGHNA and YSLEER. V lost 1 base, J lost 0 bases, and 6 bases lay in between. This CDR3 spans 14 amino acids. CDR3 residues: CASSQVLLNTEAFF. The DNA of the CDR3 is TGCGCCAGCAGCCAAGTTTTACTGAACACTGAAGCTTTCTTT.

The chain recombines TRBV4-3 with TRBJ1-5; TRBD1 aligns across 7 bases. The CDR3 loop spans 15 amino acids. CDR1 and CDR2 from the germline V gene are LGHNA and YSLEER. V gave up 0 bases and J gave up 7 bases; unmatched junction bases: 6. This CDR3 is CASSQDSGGVQPQHF. For the CDR3, the DNA is TGCGCCAGCAGCCAAGATTCAGGGGGGGTCCAGCCCCAGCATTTT.

In its sample, this clonotype was seen a few times. This rearrangement joins TRBV4-2 to TRBJ1-2, with a tentative D call TRBD1 (5 bases). Germline assignment: CDR1 LGHNA and CDR2 YNFKEQ. Trimming left V 1 base short and J 7 bases short, with 16 bases between. CDR3 length: 15 residues. CDR3 region: CASSQVAQVLGGYTF. CDR3 bases: TGTGCCAGCAGCCAAGTGGCACAGGTCCTAGGTGGCTACACCTTC.

The chain carries TRBV5-1 and TRBJ2-2; tentative D call: TRBD1 (6 bases). This CDR3 has 15 amino acids. Trimming left V 0 bases short and J 1 base short, with 7 bases between. CDR1 and CDR2 from the germline V gene are SGHRS and YFSETQ. In DNA form, the CDR3 reads TGCGCCAGCAGCTTGGTGGGACAGAACACCGGGGAGCTGTTTTTT. The encoded protein is CASSLVGQNTGELFF.

This clonotype occurred many times. The rearrangement joins TRBV5-1 to TRBJ2-5, with 7 bases aligning to TRBD1. The CDR3 is 14 amino acids. V was clipped by 2 bases and J by 5 bases; unmatched bases: 6. Germline CDR1 is SGHRS and CDR2 is YFSETQ. CDR3 nucleotides: TGCGCCAGCAGCTTAGTAGGGGGCCGGGAGACCCAGTACTTC. It codes for CASSLVGGRETQYF.

This clonotype was detected ten times or more. The rearrangement uses TRBV6-2 or TRBV6-3 and TRBJ2-2, with 9 bases lining up with TRBD1. V shed 6 bases and J 7 bases; nucleotides not matched to a gene: 12. CDR1 and CDR2 from the germline V gene are MNHEY and SVGEGT. This CDR3 comprises 16 residues. The CDR3, as DNA: TGTGCCAGCAGGAGAACCGGGACAGGGAAAAGCGGGGAGCTGTTTTTT. Residues: CASRRTGTGKSGELFF.

This clonotype showed up many times. V and J are TRBV9 and TRBJ2-5; D not certain. The germline gives CDR1 SGDLS, CDR2 YYNGEE. There are 16 residues in the CDR3. The V end was cut by 0 bases, the J end by 1 base, with 13 bases between. Here the CDR3 reads CASSVVPVAAQETQYF. In nucleotides, the CDR3 is TGTGCCAGCAGCGTAGTACCGGTGGCTGCCCAAGAGACCCAGTACTTC.